The 23 T cell receptor beta chains presented below share a single source sample, sequenced in a study of post-analysis software for immune sequencing data. Study results and caveats: Controls had lower frequencies than patients of five or six TRBV segments, which included TRBV5-6, TRBV5-1 and TRBV20-1.

Their antigens remain unidentified. Unique molecular identifiers were present in the TCR beta cDNA libraries. TCRdb ran MiXCR on the PCR reads and lists one entry per CDR3 protein. This repertoire shows fewer than 600,000 distinct CDR3 sequences, roughly 45% found once; its top ten account for 9.5% to 13%. The material sequenced was blood. The receptors shown here come from a girl aged 10-17 years with multiple sclerosis.

The gene calls are TRBV20-1 and TRBJ2-1; D is ambiguous. Germline CDR1 DFQATT, CDR2 SNEGSKA (reference sequence). CDR3 size: 14 residues. V was pared by 3 bases and J by 2 bases, with 11 bases between. The CDR3 DNA reads as TGCAGTGCTAGGAAGCGCCCACCCTACAATGAGCAGTTCTTC. Amino acids: CSARKRPPYNEQFF.

This clonotype was picked up a small number of times. This chain connects TRBV6-2 or TRBV6-3 to TRBJ2-1; 10 nucleotides agree with TRBD2. After removal of 8 bases from V and 2 bases from J, the junction contained 0 bases not matched to a gene. This CDR3 has 13 amino acids. Germline-derived CDR1 and CDR2 are MNHEY and SVGEGT. The CDR3 DNA is TGTGCCAGCCTAGCGGGAGCCTACAATGAGCAGTTCTTC. It yields the protein CASLAGAYNEQFF.

The rearrangement links TRBV29-1 to TRBJ2-7; tentatively, D is TRBD1 or TRBD2 (10 bases each). The length of the CDR3 is 17 residues. Germline V CDR1 and CDR2: SQVTM, ANQGSEA. V was cut by 5 bases and J by 4 bases, with 27 bases left in between. The CDR3 nucleotides read TGCAGCGTTTTCGGGACAGGGGCAACTAGCGGGACGTACGAGCAGTACTTC. Its protein is CSVFGTGATSGTYEQYF.

V usage is TRBV12-3 or TRBV12-4 and J usage is TRBJ2-7; 7 nucleotides agree with TRBD2. There are 15 residues in the CDR3. Trimming cost V 2 bases and J 2 bases; bases outside gene matches: 6. The CDR3 reads CASSLWREPTYEQYF. Written as DNA, the CDR3 is TGTGCCAGCAGTTTATGGCGGGAGCCCACCTACGAGCAGTACTTC.

The chain uses TRBV6-2 or TRBV6-3 and TRBJ2-1, with 7 bases matching TRBD2. This CDR3 contains 15 residues. CDR1 and CDR2 (germline): MNHEY, SVGEGT. Losses at the gene ends were 4 bases for V and 8 bases for J; bases not matched to a gene: 11. The CDR3 DNA is TGTGCCAGCAGTTGGCCTAGCGGAAATTTGGATGAGCAGTTCTTC. Its protein is CASSWPSGNLDEQFF.

V usage is TRBV5-6 and J usage is TRBJ1-1; no firm D call. Trimming pared 3 bases from V and 1 base from J, leaving 13 bases between. This CDR3 region has 15 residues. CDR1 and CDR2 from the germline V gene are SGHDT and YYEEEE. The CDR3 DNA reads as TGTGCCAGCAGCTCGATAACCACAGAGAACACTGAAGCTTTCTTT. This encodes CASSSITTENTEAFF.

The J gene is TRBJ2-7, the V gene TRBV7-2; TRBD2 matches at 9 bases. Germline V gives CDR1 SGHTA, CDR2 FQGNSA. The CDR3 is made up of 16 amino acids. The V and J ends lost 4 bases and 2 bases, in that order; junction bases with no gene match: 9. The CDR3 here is CASSYYGGRDAYEQYF. The CDR3 DNA reads TGTGCCAGCAGCTATTATGGCGGGAGGGATGCCTACGAGCAGTACTTC.

J is TRBJ2-7 and V is TRBV7-2; no clear D gene. The DNA end lines up better with TRBJ2-5; the J call may be wrong. Germline lookup yields CDR1 SGHTA and CDR2 FQGNSA. This CDR3 contains 13 residues. The CDR3 bases are TGTGCCAGCAGCTCCAGACGGCAAGAGACCCAGTACTTC. Translating it yields CASSSRRQETQYF.

V usage is TRBV21-1 and J usage is TRBJ2-3; TRBD1, the table's D call, lacks a check against the DNA. TRBV21-1 is tagged as a pseudogene. This CDR3 has 15 amino acids. The CDR3: CARNKGQSSTDTQYF. CDR3 sequence (DNA): TGTGCCAGGAACAAAGGACAGTCTAGCACAGATACGCAGTATTTT.

This clonotype has at least ten counts. CDR3 nucleotide sequence: TGCGCCAGCAGCTTGGAGGACGGCGGGGAAGAGCAGTACTTC. Translation gives CASSLEDGGEEQYF. The gene calls are TRBV5-1 and TRBJ2-7, with D possibly being TRBD2 (6 bases). This CDR3 has 14 residues. Germline assignment: CDR1 SGHRS and CDR2 YFSETQ. V was shortened by 0 bases and J by 7 bases, with 14 bases between the two germline ends. The full variable domain, its missing parts supplied by reference TRBV5-1 and TRBJ2-7, is KAGVTQTPRYLIKTRGQQVTLSCSPISGHRSVSWYQQTPGQGLQFLFEYFSETQRNKGNFPGRFSGRQFSNSRSEMNVSTLELGDSALYLCASSLEDGGEEQYFGPGTRLTVT.

This chain connects TRBV7-3 to TRBJ2-1, with D maybe TRBD2 (5 bases). V was cut by 1 base and J by 2 bases, with 12 bases left in between. CDR3 size: 16 residues. Per germline, CDR1 SGHTA and CDR2 FQGTGA. CDR3 coding DNA: TGTGCCAGCAGCTTAATCGCTAGCAGAACCTACAATGAGCAGTTCTTC. Its protein product is CASSLIASRTYNEQFF.

The chain employs TRBV12-3 or TRBV12-4 and TRBJ2-5; 9 bases are shared with TRBD1. The end of the DNA aligns better with TRBJ2-7, so the J call may be wrong. The CDR3 has 15 amino acids. In DNA, the CDR3 is TGTGCCAGCAGCCAAAGGGGACAGGGAGTCTACGAGCAGTACTTC. Its protein is CASSQRGQGVYEQYF.

CDR3 protein: CASTFGGTSVGEQFF. The CDR3 DNA reads as TGTGCCAGCACTTTTGGTGGGACTAGTGTGGGGGAGCAGTTCTTC. V usage is TRBV9 and J usage is TRBJ2-1; TRBD2 agrees at 8 bases. Germline assignment: CDR1 SGDLS and CDR2 YYNGEE. The V segment lost 6 bases and the J segment 10 bases; nucleotides outside the gene matches: 15. CDR3 length: 15 residues.

This clonotype has a handful of counts. The V and J genes are TRBV10-3 and TRBJ2-7; 11 nucleotides match TRBD2. Trimming cost V 10 bases and J 5 bases; bases outside gene matches: 13. Germline V gives CDR1 ENHRY, CDR2 SYGVKD. The CDR3 runs 15 residues. Here the CDR3 reads CANSRTSGSIDEQYF. CDR3 coding DNA: TGTGCCAACAGCCGTACTAGCGGGAGCATCGACGAGCAGTACTTC.

This clonotype was found a few times. J is TRBJ2-1 and V is TRBV20-1, with TRBD2 identical over 8 bases. The CDR3 is 15 amino acids. From germline, CDR1 is DFQATT and CDR2 SNEGSKA (reference sequence). The junction had 7 bases not matched to a gene; V was cut back by 0 bases and J by 6 bases. CDR3 region: CSARDGSSGTNEQFF. The CDR3 DNA sequence: TGCAGTGCTAGAGATGGGAGTAGCGGGACCAATGAGCAGTTCTTC.

This rearrangement joins TRBV10-2 to TRBJ1-1; 7 nucleotides agree with TRBD1. V shed 7 bases and J 3 bases; nucleotides not matched to a gene: 11. This CDR3 has 15 amino acids. Germline CDR1 reads WSHSY; CDR2 reads SAAADI. CDR3 nucleotide sequence: TGCGCCAGCATCAAAGACAGGGAGAGGTACACTGAAGCTTTCTTT. It translates to CASIKDRERYTEAFF.

In this sample, this clonotype turned up a few times. V and J are TRBV7-3 and TRBJ2-7, with a tentative D call TRBD2 (6 bases). The CDR3 consists of 13 residues. Germline CDR1 and CDR2: SGHTA and FQGTGA. Trimming pared 2 bases from V and 7 bases from J, leaving 12 bases between. The CDR3 region has the DNA TGTGCCAGCAGCTTAGGGCTAGGGAGGGAGCAGTACTTC. Translating gives CASSLGLGREQYF.

This clonotype appeared a few times. A junction end diverges from the germline sequence, so it may reflect a read error. CDR3 nucleotide sequence: TGTGCCAGCAGCTTAATGGGGAGGAACACTGAGGCTTTCTTT. This encodes CASSLMGRNTEAFF. V gene TRBV7-3 combines with J gene TRBJ1-1; D gene uncertain. Germline CDR1 SGHTA, CDR2 FQGTGA. CDR3 size: 14 residues.

There are many counts of this clonotype. The CDR3 is CASSFSGEQYF. CDR3 in DNA: TGTGCCAGCAGTTTCTCGGGCGAGCAGTACTTC. The chain combines TRBV12-3 or TRBV12-4 with TRBJ2-7, with D hard to call. V lost 3 bases, J lost 6 bases, and 6 bases lay in between. This CDR3 has 11 residues.

The chain has TRBV9 and TRBJ1-1; 7 nucleotides align to TRBD1. Germline V lookup: CDR1 SGDLS, CDR2 YYNGEE. The CDR3 is made up of 21 amino acids. V gave up 3 bases and J gave up 0 bases; unmatched junction bases: 23. This CDR3 reads CASSGSNQETGTAPMNTEAFF. In DNA, the CDR3 is TGTGCCAGCAGCGGATCCAACCAGGAAACCGGGACAGCACCCATGAACACTGAAGCTTTCTTT.

In regard to this clonotype: Mismatch with germline at one junction end may stem from a read error. The chain carries TRBV9 and TRBJ2-1; no reliable D call. CDR3 length: 13 residues. Per the germline V gene, CDR1 is SGDLS and CDR2 is YYNGEE. Here the CDR3 reads CTSSPPLSVEQFF. The CDR3 DNA reads TGTACCAGCAGCCCCCCCCTCAGTGTTGAGCAGTTCTTC.

The chain has TRBV5-1 and TRBJ2-1, with D hard to call. The CDR3 has 15 residues. Trimming took off 3 bases at V and 0 bases at J, with 10 bases between the two ends. Germline assignment: CDR1 SGHRS and CDR2 YFSETQ. The CDR3 is CASSSSMSSYNEQFF. The CDR3 coding sequence is TGCGCCAGCAGCTCGTCTATGAGCTCCTACAATGAGCAGTTCTTC.

J is TRBJ2-3 and V is TRBV5-6, with D uncertain. V shed 2 bases and J shed 0 bases, with 7 bases lying between them. CDR1 and CDR2 from the germline V gene are SGHDT and YYEEEE. This CDR3 comprises 14 residues. Here the CDR3 DNA reads TGTGCCAGCAGCTTCGGAATCAGCACAGATACGCAGTATTTT. Amino acids: CASSFGISTDTQYF.